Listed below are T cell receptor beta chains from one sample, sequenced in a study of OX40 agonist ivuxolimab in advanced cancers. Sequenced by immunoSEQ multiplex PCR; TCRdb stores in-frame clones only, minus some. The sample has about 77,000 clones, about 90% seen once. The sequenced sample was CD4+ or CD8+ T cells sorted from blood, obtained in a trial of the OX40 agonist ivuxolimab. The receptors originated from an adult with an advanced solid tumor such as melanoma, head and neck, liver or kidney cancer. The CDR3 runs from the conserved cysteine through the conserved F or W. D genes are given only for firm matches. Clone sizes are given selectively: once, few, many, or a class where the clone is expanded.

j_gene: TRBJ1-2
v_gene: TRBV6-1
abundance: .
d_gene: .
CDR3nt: TGTGCCAGCAGTGGCGAGGGGTGGGGCTACACCTTC
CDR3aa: CASSGEGWGYTF

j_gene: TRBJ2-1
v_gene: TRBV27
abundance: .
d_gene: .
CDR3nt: TGTGCCAGCAGTCCCTCTTCTAGGGGCAATGAGCAGTTCTTC
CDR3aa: CASSPSSRGNEQFF

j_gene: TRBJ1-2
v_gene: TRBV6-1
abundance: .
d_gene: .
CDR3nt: TGTGCCAGCAGTCCCCGAGAAGCGGGATACACCTTC
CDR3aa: CASSPREAGYTF

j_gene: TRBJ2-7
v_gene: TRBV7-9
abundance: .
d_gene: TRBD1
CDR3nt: TGTGCCAGCAGCCAGGACAGGGTGGGCGAGCAGTACTTC
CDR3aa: CASSQDRVGEQYF

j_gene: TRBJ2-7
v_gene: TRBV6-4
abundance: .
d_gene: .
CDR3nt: TGTGCCAGCAACGACCCTATTTCCTACGAGCAGTACTTC
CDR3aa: CASNDPISYEQYF

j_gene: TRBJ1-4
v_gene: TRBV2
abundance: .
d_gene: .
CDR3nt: TGTGCCAGCAGTATTGAAAAACTGTTTTTT
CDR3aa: CASSIEKLFF

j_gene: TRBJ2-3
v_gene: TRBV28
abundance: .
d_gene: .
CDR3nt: TGTGCCAGCAGTTTATGGGGAGGGGGCCAGGATACGCAGTATTTT
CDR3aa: CASSLWGGGQDTQYF

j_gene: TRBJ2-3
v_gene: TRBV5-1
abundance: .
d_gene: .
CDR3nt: TGCGCCAGCAGCTTGGCCGGGGGGCGCACAGATACGCAGTATTTT
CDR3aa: CASSLAGGRTDTQYF

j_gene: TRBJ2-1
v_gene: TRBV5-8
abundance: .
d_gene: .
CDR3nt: TGTGCCAGCAGCTTGGGGGCCGGAGACAACAATGAGCAGTTCTTC
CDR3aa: CASSLGAGDNNEQFF

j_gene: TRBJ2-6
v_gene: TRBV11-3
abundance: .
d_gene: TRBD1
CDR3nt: TGTGCCAGCAGCTCTGGACAGGCCCACTCTGGGGCCAACGTCCTGACTTTC
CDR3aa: CASSSGQAHSGANVLTF

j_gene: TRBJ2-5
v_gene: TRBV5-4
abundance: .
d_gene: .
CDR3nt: TGTGCCAGCAGCTTCGACGGGACACCGATTCAAGAGACCCAGTACTTC
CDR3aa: CASSFDGTPIQETQYF

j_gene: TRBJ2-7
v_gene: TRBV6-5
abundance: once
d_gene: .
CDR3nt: TGTGCCAGCAGCCGGGGCGGGGAGGAGCAGTACTTC
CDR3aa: CASSRGGEEQYF

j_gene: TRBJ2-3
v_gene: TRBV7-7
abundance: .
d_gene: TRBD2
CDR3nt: TGTGCCAGCAGCTTAATATCCGGACTAGCGGGGGCAGATACGCAGTATTTT
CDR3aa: CASSLISGLAGADTQYF

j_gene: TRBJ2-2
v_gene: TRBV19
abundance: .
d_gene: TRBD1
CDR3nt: TGTGCCAGTAGTACCTCCTTGGGACAGGGTCCCACCGGGGAGCTGTTTTTT
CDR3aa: CASSTSLGQGPTGELFF

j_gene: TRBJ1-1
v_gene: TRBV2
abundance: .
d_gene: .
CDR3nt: TGTGCCAGCAGTGAAGGACAGCCTGGGGCTTTCTTT
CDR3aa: CASSEGQPGAFF

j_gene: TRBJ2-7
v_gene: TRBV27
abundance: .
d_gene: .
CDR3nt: TGTGCCAGCAAAGTGACCCAAAGAAGGTCATACTACGAGCAGTACTTC
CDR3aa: CASKVTQRRSYYEQYF

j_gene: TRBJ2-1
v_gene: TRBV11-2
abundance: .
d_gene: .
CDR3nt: TGTGCCAGCAGCTTAGGGCTGGTCAGCTCCTACAATGAGCAGTTCTTC
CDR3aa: CASSLGLVSSYNEQFF

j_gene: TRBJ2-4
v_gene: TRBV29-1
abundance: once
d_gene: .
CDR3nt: TGCAGCGTTAGAGCCCTCTTAGCCAAAAACATTCAGTACTTC
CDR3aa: CSVRALLAKNIQYF

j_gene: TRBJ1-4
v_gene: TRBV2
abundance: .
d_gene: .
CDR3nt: TGTGCCAGCAGTGAACGACGCCGTTCTCTTAATGAAAAACTGTTTTTT
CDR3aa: CASSERRRSLNEKLFF

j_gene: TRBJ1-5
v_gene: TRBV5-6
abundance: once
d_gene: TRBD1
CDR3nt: TGTGCCAGCAGCGCCCTCACCGGGACAGGGAGCAATCAGCCCCAGCATTTT
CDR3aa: CASSALTGTGSNQPQHF

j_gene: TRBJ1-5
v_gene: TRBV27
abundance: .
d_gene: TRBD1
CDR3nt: TGTGCCTCTTCCCCGGGACAGGGGGCCAATCAGCCCCAGCATTTT
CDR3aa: CASSPGQGANQPQHF

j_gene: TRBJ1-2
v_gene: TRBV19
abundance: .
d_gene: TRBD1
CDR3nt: TGTGCCAGTAGTATCGTAGCCGGACAGGTCTCTTATGGCTACACCTTC
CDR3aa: CASSIVAGQVSYGYTF

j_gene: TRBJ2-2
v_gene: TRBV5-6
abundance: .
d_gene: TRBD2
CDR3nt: TGTGCCAGCAGCTTTGTCGGGAGGGCCGTCGGGGAGCTGTTTTTT
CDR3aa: CASSFVGRAVGELFF